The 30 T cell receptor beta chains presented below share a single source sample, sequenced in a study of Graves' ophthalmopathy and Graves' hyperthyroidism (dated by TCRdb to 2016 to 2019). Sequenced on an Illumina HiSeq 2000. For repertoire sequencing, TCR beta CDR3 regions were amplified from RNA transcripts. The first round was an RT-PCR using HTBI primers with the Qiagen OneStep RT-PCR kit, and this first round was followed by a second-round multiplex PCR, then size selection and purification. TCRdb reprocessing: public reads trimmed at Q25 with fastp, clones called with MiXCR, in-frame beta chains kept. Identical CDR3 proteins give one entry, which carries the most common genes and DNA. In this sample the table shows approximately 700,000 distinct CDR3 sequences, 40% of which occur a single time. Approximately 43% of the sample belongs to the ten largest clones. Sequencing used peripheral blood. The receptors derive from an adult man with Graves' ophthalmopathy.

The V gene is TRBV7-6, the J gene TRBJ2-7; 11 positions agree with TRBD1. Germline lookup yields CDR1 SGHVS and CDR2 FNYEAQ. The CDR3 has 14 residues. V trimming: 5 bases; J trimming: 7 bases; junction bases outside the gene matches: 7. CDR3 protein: CASSHPGQGVEQYF. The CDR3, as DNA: TGTGCCAGCAGCCACCCGGGACAGGGGGTAGAGCAGTACTTC. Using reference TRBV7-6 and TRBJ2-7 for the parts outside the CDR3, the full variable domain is GAGVSQSPRYKVTKRGQDVALRCDPISGHVSLYWYRQALGQGPEFLTYFNYEAQQDKSGLPNDRFSAERPEGSISTLTIQRTEQRDSAMYRCASSHPGQGVEQYFGPGTRLTVT.

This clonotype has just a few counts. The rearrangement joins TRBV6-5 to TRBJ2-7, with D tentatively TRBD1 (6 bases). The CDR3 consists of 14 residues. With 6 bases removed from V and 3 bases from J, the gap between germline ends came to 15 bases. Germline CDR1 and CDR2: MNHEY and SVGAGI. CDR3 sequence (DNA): TGTGCCAGCAGACGGACTGGGGGCGACTACGAGCAGTACTTC. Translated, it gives CASRRTGGDYEQYF.

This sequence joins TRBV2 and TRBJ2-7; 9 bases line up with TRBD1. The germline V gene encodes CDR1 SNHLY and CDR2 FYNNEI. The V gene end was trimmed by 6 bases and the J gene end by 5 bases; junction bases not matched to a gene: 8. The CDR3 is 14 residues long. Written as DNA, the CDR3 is TGTGCCAGCAGGGCGGGGACAGGGAGGGACGAGCAGTACTTC. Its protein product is CASRAGTGRDEQYF.

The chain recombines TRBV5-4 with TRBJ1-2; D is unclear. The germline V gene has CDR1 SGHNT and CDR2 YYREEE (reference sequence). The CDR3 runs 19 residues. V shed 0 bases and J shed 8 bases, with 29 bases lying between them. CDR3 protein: CASSLAGVLAIVGFGGYTF. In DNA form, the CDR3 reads TGTGCCAGCAGCTTGGCCGGGGTATTGGCCATCGTGGGGTTTGGAGGCTACACCTTC.

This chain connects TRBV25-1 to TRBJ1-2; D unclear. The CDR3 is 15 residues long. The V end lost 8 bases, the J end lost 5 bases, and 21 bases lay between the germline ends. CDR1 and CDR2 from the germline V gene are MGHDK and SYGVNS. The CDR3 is CASLVPPINSYGYTF. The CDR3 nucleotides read TGTGCCAGCTTGGTACCGCCGATCAACTCTTATGGCTACACCTTC.

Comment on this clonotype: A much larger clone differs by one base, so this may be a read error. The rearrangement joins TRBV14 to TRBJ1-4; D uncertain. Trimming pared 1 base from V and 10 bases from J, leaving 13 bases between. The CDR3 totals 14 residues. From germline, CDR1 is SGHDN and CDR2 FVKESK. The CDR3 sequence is CASSQGTLWGKLFF. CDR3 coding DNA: TGTGCCAGCAGCCAAGGGACTTTGTGGGGAAAACTGTTTTTT.

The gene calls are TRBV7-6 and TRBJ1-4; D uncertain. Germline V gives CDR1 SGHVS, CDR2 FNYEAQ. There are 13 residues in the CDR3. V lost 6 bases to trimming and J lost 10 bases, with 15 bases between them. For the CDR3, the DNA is TGTGCCAGCAGTTACACGGGGTCAGGAAAACTGTTTTTT. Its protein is CASSYTGSGKLFF.

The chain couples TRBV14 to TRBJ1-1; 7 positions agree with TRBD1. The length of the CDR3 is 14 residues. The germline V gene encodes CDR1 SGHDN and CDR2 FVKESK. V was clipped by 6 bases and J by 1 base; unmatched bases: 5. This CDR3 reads CASRQTGRNTEAFF. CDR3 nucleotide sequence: TGTGCCAGCAGGCAGACAGGGCGGAACACTGAAGCTTTCTTT.

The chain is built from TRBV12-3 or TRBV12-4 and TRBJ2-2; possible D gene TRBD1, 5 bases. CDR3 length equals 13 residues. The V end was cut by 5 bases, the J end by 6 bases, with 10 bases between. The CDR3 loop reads CASSHQGSGELFF. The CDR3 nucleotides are TGTGCCAGCAGTCACCAGGGATCCGGGGAGCTGTTTTTT.

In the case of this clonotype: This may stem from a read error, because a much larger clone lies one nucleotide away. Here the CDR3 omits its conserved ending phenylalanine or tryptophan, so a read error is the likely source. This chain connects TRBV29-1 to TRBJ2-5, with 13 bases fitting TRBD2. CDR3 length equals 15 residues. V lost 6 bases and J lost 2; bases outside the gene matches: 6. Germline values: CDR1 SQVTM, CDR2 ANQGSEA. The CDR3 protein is CSVEGTSGVQETQYY. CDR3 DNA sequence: TGCAGCGTAGAGGGGACTAGCGGGGTACAAGAGACCCAGTACTAC.

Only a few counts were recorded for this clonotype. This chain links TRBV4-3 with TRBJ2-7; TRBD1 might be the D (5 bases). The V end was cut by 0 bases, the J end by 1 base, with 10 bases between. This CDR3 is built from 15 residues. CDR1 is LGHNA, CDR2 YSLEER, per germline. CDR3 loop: CASSQDRQGSYEQYF. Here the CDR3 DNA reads TGCGCCAGCAGCCAAGACCGCCAGGGATCCTACGAGCAGTACTTC.

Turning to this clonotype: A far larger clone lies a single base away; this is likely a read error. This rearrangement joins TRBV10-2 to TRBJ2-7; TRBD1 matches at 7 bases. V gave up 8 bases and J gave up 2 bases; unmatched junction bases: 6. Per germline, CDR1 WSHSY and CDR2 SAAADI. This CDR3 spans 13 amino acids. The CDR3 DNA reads TGCGCCAGCGGCCTGACAGGGACCTACGAGCAGTACTTC. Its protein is CASGLTGTYEQYF.

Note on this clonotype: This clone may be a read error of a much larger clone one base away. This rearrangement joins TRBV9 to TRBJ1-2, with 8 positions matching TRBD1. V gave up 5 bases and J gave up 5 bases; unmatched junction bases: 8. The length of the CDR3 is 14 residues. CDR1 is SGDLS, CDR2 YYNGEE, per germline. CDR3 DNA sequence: TGTGCCAGCAGTCCGACAGGGGAAAGATATGGCTACACCTTC. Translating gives CASSPTGERYGYTF.

CDR3 residues: CASSNRAWGELFF. CDR3 nucleotides: TGTGCCAGCAGCAACAGGGCTTGGGGGGAGCTGTTTTTT. The chain combines TRBV10-3 with TRBJ2-2, with D possibly TRBD1 on 6 matching bases. The CDR3 spans 13 residues. Germline V CDR1 and CDR2: ENHRY, SYGVKD. V shed 10 bases and J shed 8 bases, with 17 bases lying between them.

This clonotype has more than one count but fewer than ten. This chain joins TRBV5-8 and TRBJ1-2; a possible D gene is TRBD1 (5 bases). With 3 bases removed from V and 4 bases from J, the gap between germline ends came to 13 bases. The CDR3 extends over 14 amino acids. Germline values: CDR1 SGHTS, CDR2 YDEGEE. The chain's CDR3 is CASSSQGAFYGYTF. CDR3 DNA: TGTGCCAGCAGCTCGCAGGGCGCTTTCTATGGCTACACCTTC.

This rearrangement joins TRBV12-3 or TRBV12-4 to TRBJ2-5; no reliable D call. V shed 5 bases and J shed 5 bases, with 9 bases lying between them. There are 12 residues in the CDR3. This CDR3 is CASSTGSETQYF. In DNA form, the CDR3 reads TGTGCCAGCAGTACGGGCTCTGAGACCCAGTACTTC.

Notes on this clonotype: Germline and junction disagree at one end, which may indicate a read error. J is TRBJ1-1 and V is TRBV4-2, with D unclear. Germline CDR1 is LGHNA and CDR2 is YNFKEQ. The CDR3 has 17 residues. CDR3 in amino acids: CTSSQEPNPPVNTEAFF. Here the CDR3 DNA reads TGTACCAGCAGCCAAGAGCCCAACCCTCCCGTGAACACTGAAGCTTTCTTT.

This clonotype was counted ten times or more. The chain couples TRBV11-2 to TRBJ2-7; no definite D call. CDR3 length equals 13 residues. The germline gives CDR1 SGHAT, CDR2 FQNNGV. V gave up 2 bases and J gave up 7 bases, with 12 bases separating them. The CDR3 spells CASSLSLVWEQYF. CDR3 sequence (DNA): TGTGCCAGCAGCTTATCGCTAGTCTGGGAGCAGTACTTC. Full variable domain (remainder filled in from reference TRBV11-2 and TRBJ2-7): EAGVAQSPRYKIIEKRQSVAFWCNPISGHATLYWYQQILGQGPKLLIQFQNNGVVDDSQLPKDRFSAERLKGVDSTLKIQPAKLEDSAVYLCASSLSLVWEQYFGPGTRLTVT.

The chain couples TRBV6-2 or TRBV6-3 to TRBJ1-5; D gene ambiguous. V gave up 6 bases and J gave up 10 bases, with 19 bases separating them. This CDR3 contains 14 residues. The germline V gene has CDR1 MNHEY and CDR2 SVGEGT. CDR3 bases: TGTGCCAGCAGGATGTTAGACGGGTTTTACCCCCAGCATTTT. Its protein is CASRMLDGFYPQHF.

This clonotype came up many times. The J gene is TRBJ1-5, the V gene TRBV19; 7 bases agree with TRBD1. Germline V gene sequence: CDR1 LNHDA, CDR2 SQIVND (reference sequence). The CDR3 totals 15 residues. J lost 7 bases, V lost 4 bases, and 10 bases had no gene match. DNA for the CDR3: TGTGCCAGTAGTAGCGGGACAGCCGTGAGGCAGCCCCAGCATTTT. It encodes CASSSGTAVRQPQHF.

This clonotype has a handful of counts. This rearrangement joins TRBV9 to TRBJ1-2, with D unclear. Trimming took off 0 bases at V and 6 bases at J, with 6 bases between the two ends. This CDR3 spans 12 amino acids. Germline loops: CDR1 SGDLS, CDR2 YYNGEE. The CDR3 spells CASSVDRHGYTF. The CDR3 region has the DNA TGTGCCAGCAGCGTAGATAGGCATGGCTACACCTTC.

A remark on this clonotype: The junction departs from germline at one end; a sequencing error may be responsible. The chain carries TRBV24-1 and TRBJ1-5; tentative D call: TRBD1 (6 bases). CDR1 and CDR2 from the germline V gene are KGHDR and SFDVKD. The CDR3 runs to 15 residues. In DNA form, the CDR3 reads TGTGCCAACAGTTTATCGTGGCAGGGGCACCAGCCCCAGCATTTT. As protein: CANSLSWQGHQPQHF.

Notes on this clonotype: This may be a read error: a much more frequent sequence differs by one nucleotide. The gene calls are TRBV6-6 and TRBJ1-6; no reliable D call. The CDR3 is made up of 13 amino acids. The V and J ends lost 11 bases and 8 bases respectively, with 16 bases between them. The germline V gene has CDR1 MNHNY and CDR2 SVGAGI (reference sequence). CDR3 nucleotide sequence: TGTGCCGGCTCGAGGCAGGTGGATTCACCCCTCCACTTT. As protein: CAGSRQVDSPLHF.

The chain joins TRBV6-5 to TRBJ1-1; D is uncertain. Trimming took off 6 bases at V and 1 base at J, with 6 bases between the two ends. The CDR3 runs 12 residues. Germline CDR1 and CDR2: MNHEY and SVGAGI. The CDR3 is CASRRANTEAFF. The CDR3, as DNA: TGTGCCAGCAGAAGAGCGAACACTGAAGCTTTCTTT.

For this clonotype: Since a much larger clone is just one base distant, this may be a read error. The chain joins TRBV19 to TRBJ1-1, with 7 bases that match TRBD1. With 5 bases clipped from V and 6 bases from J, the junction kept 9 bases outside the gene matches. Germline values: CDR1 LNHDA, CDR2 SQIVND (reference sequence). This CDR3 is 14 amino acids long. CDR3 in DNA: TGTGCCAGTAGTTTGAACAGGGGAGACGCTGAAGCTTTCTTT. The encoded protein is CASSLNRGDAEAFF.

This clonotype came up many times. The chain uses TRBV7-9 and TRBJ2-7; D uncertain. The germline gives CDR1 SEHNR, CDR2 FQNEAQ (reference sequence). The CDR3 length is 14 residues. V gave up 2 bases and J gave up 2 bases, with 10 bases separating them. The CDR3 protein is CASSLQDTAYEQYF. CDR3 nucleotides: TGTGCCAGCAGCTTACAAGACACTGCCTACGAGCAGTACTTC.

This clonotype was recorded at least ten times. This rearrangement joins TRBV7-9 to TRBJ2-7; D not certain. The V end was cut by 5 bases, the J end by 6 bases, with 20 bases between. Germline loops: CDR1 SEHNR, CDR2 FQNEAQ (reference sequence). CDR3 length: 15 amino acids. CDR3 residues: CASSETALGKREQYF. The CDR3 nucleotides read TGTGCCAGCAGCGAGACGGCCCTCGGAAAGCGCGAGCAGTACTTC.

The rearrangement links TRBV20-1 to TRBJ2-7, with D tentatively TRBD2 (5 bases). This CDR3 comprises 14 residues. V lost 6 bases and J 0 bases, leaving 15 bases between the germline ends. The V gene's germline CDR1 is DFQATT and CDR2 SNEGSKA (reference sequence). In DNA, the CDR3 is TGCAGTGCCGCGGGTGGCCGACTCTCCTACGAGCAGTACTTC. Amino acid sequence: CSAAGGRLSYEQYF.

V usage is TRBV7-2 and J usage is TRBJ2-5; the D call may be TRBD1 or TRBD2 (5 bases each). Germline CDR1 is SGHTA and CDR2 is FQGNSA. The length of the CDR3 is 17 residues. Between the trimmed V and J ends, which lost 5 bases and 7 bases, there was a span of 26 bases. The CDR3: CASSQELLEGPRGTQYF. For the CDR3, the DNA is TGTGCCAGCAGCCAAGAACTGTTAGAGGGGCCCCGCGGGACCCAGTACTTC.

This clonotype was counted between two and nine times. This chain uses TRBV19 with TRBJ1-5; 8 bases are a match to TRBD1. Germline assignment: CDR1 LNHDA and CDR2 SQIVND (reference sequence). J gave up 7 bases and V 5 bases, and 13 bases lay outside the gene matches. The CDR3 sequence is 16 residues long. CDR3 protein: CASSQIGTGVGQPQHF. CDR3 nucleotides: TGTGCCAGTAGTCAAATCGGGACAGGTGTGGGCCAGCCCCAGCATTTT. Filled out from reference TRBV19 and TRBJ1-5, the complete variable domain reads DGGITQSPKYLFRKEGQNVTLSCEQNLNHDAMYWYRQDPGQGLRLIYYSQIVNDFQKGDIAEGYSVSREKKESFPLTVTSAQKNPTAFYLCASSQIGTGVGQPQHFGDGTRLSIL.